This T cell receptor beta chain was documented in a study of T cells after yellow fever vaccination. The V gene's germline CDR1 is SGHTA and CDR2 FQGNSA. The germline V and J ends were trimmed by 3 bases and 2 bases, with 9 bases remaining between them. The CDR3 loop spans 14 amino acids. One entry per CDR3 protein results from TCRdb running MiXCR on the 5' RACE reads. Altogether a few hundred thousand distinct CDR3 sequences are present, about 15% being singletons, with the ten largest covering around 16%. Study-wide points: A weaker but faster secondary response was observed, peaking on day 5 versus 15.

About this clonotype: The target antigen is unknown.

The material was PBMCs, obtained 5 days after the first yellow fever vaccination. This TCR was sampled from a young man who received the YFV17D yellow fever vaccine. V gene TRBV7-2 combines with J gene TRBJ2-3; D uncertain. The CDR3 sequence is CASSFQDNTDTQYF. The CDR3 DNA sequence: TGTGCCAGCAGCTTCCAAGACAACACAGATACGCAGTATTTT. The full variable domain, rest sourced from reference TRBV7-2 and TRBJ2-3, is GAGVSQSPSNKVTEKGKDVELRCDPISGHTALYWYRQSLGQGLEFLIYFQGNSAPDKSGLPSDRFSAERTGGSVSTLTIQRTQQEDSAVYLCASSFQDNTDTQYFGPGTRLTVL.